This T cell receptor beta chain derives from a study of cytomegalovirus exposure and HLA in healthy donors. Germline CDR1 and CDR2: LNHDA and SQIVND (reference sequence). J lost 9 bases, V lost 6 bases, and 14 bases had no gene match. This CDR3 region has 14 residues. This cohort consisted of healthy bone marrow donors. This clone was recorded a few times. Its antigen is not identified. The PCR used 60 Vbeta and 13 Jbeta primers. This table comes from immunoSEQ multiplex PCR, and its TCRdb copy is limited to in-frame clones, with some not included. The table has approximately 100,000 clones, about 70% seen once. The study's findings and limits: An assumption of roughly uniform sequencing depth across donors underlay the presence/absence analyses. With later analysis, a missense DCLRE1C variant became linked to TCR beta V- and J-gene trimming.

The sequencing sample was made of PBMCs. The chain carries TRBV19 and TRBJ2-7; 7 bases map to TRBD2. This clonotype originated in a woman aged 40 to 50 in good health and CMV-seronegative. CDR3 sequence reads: CASSARDYPDWQYF. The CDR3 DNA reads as TGTGCCAGTAGCGCCCGGGACTACCCTGATTGGCAGTACTTC.